This note documents a single T cell receptor beta chain sequence. Per the original data handling: Amplified reference gene primers provided the basis for estimating nucleated cell counts. Method: immunoSEQ multiplex PCR; TCRdb's copy keeps in-frame clones and lacks some. The V and J calls and clone size were taken over from that table, and D and trimming were inferred from the DNA. The table lists more than 150,000 clones, 80% to 90% of them singletons. The data derive from a study of blood T cell repertoires in COVID-19. The source of this sequence is a man between 25 and 39 years old with active or convalescent COVID-19. Sequenced sample: peripheral blood.

In DNA, the CDR3 is TGTGCCAGCAGTCAGACTCGACTGGCCCAAGAGACCCAGTACTTC. The encoded protein is CASSQTRLAQETQYF. The chain uses TRBV25-1 and TRBJ2-5; D not certain. Germline CDR1 and CDR2: MGHDK and SYGVNS. V lost 5 bases to trimming and J lost 1 base, with 14 bases between them. The CDR3 loop spans 15 amino acids.